Listed here are 3 T cell receptor beta chains from one sample, sequenced in a study of vaccination effects on CD4 cells after COVID-19. The antigens for these receptors are not known. Peptide-pool stimulation followed by sequencing identified expanded antigen-specific CD4+ clonotypes in the ViraFEST assay. Culture proceeded for nine to eleven days, and CD4+ T cells were then isolated. PCR confirmed that the person was infected with SARS-CoV-2 between March and December 2020. Generated by immunoSEQ multiplex PCR, the TCRdb table keeps only in-frame clones and is missing some. Among about 27,000 clones listed, approximately 69% were seen once. The sample here was CD4+ T cells from PBMCs cultured with SARS-CoV-2 spike peptides, taken before COVID-19 vaccination. The receptors here all came from a human donor who had a prior SARS-CoV-2 infection.

The rearrangement links TRBV6-1 to TRBJ1-2, with 8 positions matching TRBD1. There are 15 residues in the CDR3. Germline V CDR1 and CDR2: MNHNS, SASEGT. The J segment lost 4 bases and the V segment lost 3 bases, leaving 7 bases of the junction unmatched. Here the CDR3 reads CASSDPGQGSYGYTF. The CDR3, as DNA: TGTGCCAGCAGTGATCCTGGACAGGGAAGCTATGGCTACACCTTC.

The chain has TRBV2 and TRBJ1-2; 11 bases are shared with TRBD1. This CDR3 has 13 amino acids. Germline values: CDR1 SNHLY, CDR2 FYNNEI. Germline trimming cut 6 bases from V and 7 bases from J; bases unmatched to any gene: 4. The DNA of the CDR3 is TGTGCCAGCAGGGACAGGGGGCCGGGTGGCTACACCTTC. Amino acids: CASRDRGPGGYTF.

This clone was picked up a small number of times. Other DNA sequences within the sample encode an identical CDR3. Here the CDR3 reads CASSFRGEETQYF. CDR3 nucleotides: TGTGCCAGCAGTTTTAGGGGCGAAGAGACCCAGTACTTC. This sequence joins TRBV12-3 or TRBV12-4 and TRBJ2-5, with D possibly matching TRBD1 (5 bases). The CDR3 is 13 residues long. With 3 bases removed from V and 3 bases from J, the gap between germline ends came to 8 bases.